A selection of T cell receptor beta chains follows, all from one sample in a study of shared clonotypes between healthy human individuals. Here immunoSEQ multiplex PCR was the method, and the copy in TCRdb shows in-frame clones only, minus some. The repertoire consists of millions of clones, with 80% to 95% occurring once and the leading ten covering around 0.4%. The source material was naive CD4+ T cells from PBMCs. The receptors shown here come from a man younger than 30 in good health. Some clones in this sample may be carry-over from other donors' samples. The CDR3 runs from the conserved cysteine through the conserved F or W. The D gene is left open where the match is weak. The size field is filled for only some rows; it gives once, few, many or a size class.

J,D,V,size,DNA,CDR3
TRBJ1-2,.,TRBV5-1,once,TGCGCCAGCAGCTTGGCAGGGGAGCGTGGCTACACCTTC,CASSLAGERGYTF
TRBJ2-7,TRBD2,TRBV7-2,once,TGTGCCAGCAGCGCATCCGGGAGGGCCCGGTCCTACGAGCAGTACTTC,CASSASGRARSYEQYF
TRBJ2-1,TRBD2,TRBV6-6,.,TGTGCCAGCAGTTTGACCCTAGCGGTATACAATGAGCAGTTCTTC,CASSLTLAVYNEQFF
TRBJ2-5,.,TRBV4-3,.,TGCGCCAGCAGCCAAGCCGGCCGGGACCAAGAGACCCAGTACTTC,CASSQAGRDQETQYF
TRBJ2-7,.,TRBV5-1,.,TGCGCCAGCAGCTTGGGTACAGTCAACTACGAGCAGTACTTC,CASSLGTVNYEQYF
TRBJ2-7,TRBD2,TRBV28,.,TGTGCCAGCGTCCGGGACTACGACTCCTACGAGCAGTACTTC,CASVRDYDSYEQYF
TRBJ1-4,.,TRBV2,.,TGTGCCAGCAGTGCAACGAGGGGAGGAAGTGAAAAACTGTTTTTT,CASSATRGGSEKLFF
TRBJ1-2,TRBD1,TRBV28,.,TGTGCCAGCAGTCTACAGGGGCTTGATCCTAAGACTAACTATGGCTACACCTTC,CASSLQGLDPKTNYGYTF
TRBJ2-1,.,TRBV2,.,TGTGCCAGCAGTGAAGAGGCTCGGGCCAACAATGAGCAGTTCTTC,CASSEEARANNEQFF
TRBJ1-1,.,TRBV7-2,.,TGTGCCAGCATCTCTGACCCGGGACGCAGAGCTTTCTTT,CASISDPGRRAFF